The clone carrying this TCR beta chain was counted at least ten times. Its matching antigen is unknown. The TCRbeta library was prepared with unique molecular identifiers. Each CDR3 protein gets one entry after TCRdb re-called the PCR reads with MiXCR. The data show over 100,000 distinct CDR3 sequences, less than 6% seen once. The germline V gene encodes CDR1 MNHEY and CDR2 SMNVEV (reference sequence). The CDR3 is 12 residues long. V gave up 5 bases and J gave up 4 bases, with 9 bases separating them. The data were taken from a study of T-cell reconstitution after alpha-beta-depleted transplantation in children. Study-level results: Newly made T cells mostly supplied T-cell counts and diversity one year after transplant.

The sequence was collected from a female patient aged 2 to 10 who had a stem cell transplant for Fanconi anemia, so the T cells may come from the graft donor. The chain links TRBV27 to TRBJ2-7; either TRBD1 or TRBD2 may supply D (6 bases each). The sequences come from PBMCs, mostly from graft donor cells, collected 60 days after TCRalphabeta/CD19-depleted stem cell transplant. Here the CDR3 reads CASSGGLYEQYF. In nucleotides, the CDR3 is TGTGCCAGCAGTGGGGGGCTTTACGAGCAGTACTTC.